One sample yielded the 21 T cell receptor beta chains listed below, sequenced in a study of blood T cell repertoires in COVID-19. Some clones are missing from TCRdb's copy, which holds only in-frame ones; the method was immunoSEQ multiplex PCR. The table shows about 63,000 clones, with around nine tenths occurring only once. Sequenced input: peripheral blood. The receptors come from a woman at least 80 years old with acute or convalescent COVID-19.

The chain uses TRBV27 and TRBJ1-5, with D hard to call. The germline V gene encodes CDR1 MNHEY and CDR2 SMNVEV (reference sequence). This CDR3 has 13 amino acids. V lost 3 bases, J lost 6 bases, and 9 bases lay in between. CDR3 coding DNA: TGTGCCAGCAGTTTTGGCCTAGGTCAGCCCCAGCATTTT. It translates to CASSFGLGQPQHF.

The CDR3, as DNA: TGTGCCTGGAGAAAAACGGGTTCGATGGAGCAGTACTTC. Its protein product is CAWRKTGSMEQYF. The chain has TRBV30 and TRBJ2-7; no definite D call. Germline loops: CDR1 GTSNPN, CDR2 SVGIG (reference sequence). This CDR3 has 13 residues. Trimming pared 3 bases from V and 7 bases from J, leaving 16 bases between.

This sequence joins TRBV7-2 and TRBJ1-2, with D uncertain. The ends were cut back, 3 bases at V and 8 bases at J, with 13 bases in the middle. Germline loops: CDR1 SGHTA, CDR2 FQGNSA. The CDR3 runs 13 residues. CDR3 DNA sequence: TGTGCCAGCAGCTTTAGAACTGATGAAGGCTACACCTTC. This encodes CASSFRTDEGYTF.

V is TRBV27 and J is TRBJ1-6; 7 bases line up with TRBD1. Per the germline V gene, CDR1 is MNHEY and CDR2 is SMNVEV (reference sequence). V dropped 6 bases and J dropped 6; count of bases not matched to a gene: 5. The CDR3 runs 14 residues. In DNA form, the CDR3 reads TGTGCCAGCAGAACCGGGACAGTTAATTCACCCCTCCACTTT. Translating gives CASRTGTVNSPLHF.

J is TRBJ2-5 and V is TRBV19, with 9 bases identical to TRBD2. The ends lost 3 bases at V and 5 bases at J; junction bases unmatched: 4. Germline loops: CDR1 LNHDA, CDR2 SQIVND (reference sequence). The CDR3 covers 14 residues. CDR3 coding DNA: TGTGCCAGTAGTATCGGCGGGGGGGGTGAGACCCAGTACTTC. Amino acid sequence: CASSIGGGGETQYF.

This clone was seen only once. The rearrangement joins TRBV5-1 to TRBJ1-1; D is unclear. This CDR3 region has 15 residues. Trimming removed 4 bases from V and 3 bases from J, with 16 bases in between. The germline gives CDR1 SGHRS, CDR2 YFSETQ. Here the CDR3 reads CASSKLDRLDTEAFF. CDR3 DNA: TGCGCCAGCAGCAAACTAGACCGACTGGACACTGAAGCTTTCTTT.

CDR3 coding DNA: TGTGCCAGCAGCCCCACCCCGACAGGGTCCTCGGGCTACACCTTC. It encodes CASSPTPTGSSGYTF. The chain couples TRBV3-1 (or the pseudogene TRBV3-2) to TRBJ1-2; 7 nucleotides align to TRBD1. The CDR3 contains 15 residues. The germline gives CDR1 LGHDT, CDR2 YNNKEL (reference sequence). Germline trimming cut 4 bases from V and 8 bases from J; bases unmatched to any gene: 13.

The chain is built from TRBV2 and TRBJ1-3, with D unclear. Trimming removed 6 bases at V and 4 bases at J, with 13 bases between. This CDR3 region has 14 residues. Germline V gene data show CDR1 as SNHLY and CDR2 as FYNNEI. The CDR3 reads CASRGRTAGNTIYF. The CDR3 coding sequence is TGTGCCAGCAGGGGGAGGACGGCCGGAAACACCATATATTTT.

The gene calls are TRBV10-3 and TRBJ2-5, with 10 bases identical to TRBD2. From germline, CDR1 is ENHRY and CDR2 SYGVKD. The CDR3 has 13 amino acids. Trimming cost V 4 bases and J 4 bases; bases outside gene matches: 0. The chain's CDR3 is CAISGLAGETQYF. DNA for the CDR3: TGTGCCATCAGTGGACTAGCGGGAGAGACCCAGTACTTC.

In regard to this clone: Other DNA sequences of this sample code for an identical CDR3. The chain has TRBV7-2 and TRBJ2-5; tentatively, D is TRBD1 (5 bases). This CDR3 comprises 14 residues. Trimming took 1 base from V and 5 from J, leaving 11 bases between them. Germline V gene lookup returns CDR1 SGHTA and CDR2 FQGNSA. Written as DNA, the CDR3 is TGTGCCAGCAGCTTAGGAAGGGGCGGCGAGACCCAGTACTTC. Translating gives CASSLGRGGETQYF. The full variable domain, with the rest looked up from reference TRBV7-2 and TRBJ2-5, is GAGVSQSPSNKVTEKGKDVELRCDPISGHTALYWYRQSLGQGLEFLIYFQGNSAPDKSGLPSDRFSAERTGGSVSTLTIQRTQQEDSAVYLCASSLGRGGETQYFGPGTRLLVL.

The genes are TRBV6-6 and TRBJ1-5; tentatively, D is TRBD1 (6 bases). The CDR3 runs 14 residues. Germline V gene lookup returns CDR1 MNHNY and CDR2 SVGAGI (reference sequence). V was trimmed by 4 bases and J by 7 bases, leaving 14 bases between them. The CDR3 sequence: CASSSNTGIQPQHF. CDR3 in DNA: TGTGCCAGCAGTTCCAACACAGGGATCCAGCCCCAGCATTTT.

This clone appeared once. The chain joins TRBV19 to TRBJ1-5, with D possibly matching TRBD1 (5 bases). Trimming shortened V by 3 bases and J by 1 base, and 7 bases separated the two germline ends. Germline V lookup: CDR1 LNHDA, CDR2 SQIVND (reference sequence). This CDR3 comprises 14 residues. Here the CDR3 reads CASSMAGSNQPQHF. DNA for the CDR3: TGTGCCAGTAGTATGGCAGGGAGCAATCAGCCCCAGCATTTT.

A single count supports this clone. V and J are TRBV18 and TRBJ2-5, with D unresolved. The CDR3 consists of 13 residues. Trimming took 1 base from V and 1 from J, leaving 4 bases between them. Germline V gives CDR1 KGHSH, CDR2 LQKENI. The CDR3 sequence: CASSPQRQETQYF. The CDR3 DNA reads as TGTGCCAGCTCACCACAGCGCCAAGAGACCCAGTACTTC.

This chain connects TRBV24-1 to TRBJ1-2; 8 bases fit TRBD1. The CDR3 contains 14 residues. J was trimmed by 8 bases and V by 4 bases; bases with no gene match: 8. CDR1 is KGHDR, CDR2 SFDVKD, per germline. The CDR3 loop reads CATSDPGTGKGYTF. CDR3 coding DNA: TGTGCCACCAGTGACCCCGGGACAGGAAAAGGCTACACCTTC.

The CDR3 loop is CASSEFGTGVNEQFF. The CDR3 nucleotides read TGTGCCAGCAGTGAATTTGGGACAGGGGTAAATGAGCAGTTCTTC. The V and J genes are TRBV25-1 and TRBJ2-1; 10 nucleotides align to TRBD1. This CDR3 has 15 amino acids. V shed 1 base, J shed 7 bases, and the junction held 4 bases outside the gene matches. Per the germline V gene, CDR1 is MGHDK and CDR2 is SYGVNS.

This clone was seen once. The genes are TRBV27 and TRBJ2-1; 8 nucleotides match TRBD2. Unmatched junction bases numbered 15, after V lost 4 bases and J lost 7 bases. Germline V gives CDR1 MNHEY, CDR2 SMNVEV (reference sequence). This CDR3 spans 17 amino acids. DNA of the CDR3: TGTGCCAGCAGTTCCCAGCTAGCCGGGAGGGACCGGAATGAGCAGTTCTTC. Amino acids: CASSSQLAGRDRNEQFF.

In its sample, this clone was seen once. The gene calls are TRBV28 and TRBJ2-1, with D possibly TRBD1 on 5 matching bases. This CDR3 is 16 amino acids long. Germline lookup yields CDR1 MDHEN and CDR2 SYDVKM. The V gene lost 4 bases and the J gene lost 5 bases, with 18 bases spanning the gap. CDR3 DNA: TGTGCCAGCAGTTCTCCCAGGGTGGTGGGCCACAATGAGCAGTTCTTC. Translating gives CASSSPRVVGHNEQFF.

This chain links TRBV20-1 with TRBJ2-7; the D is unclear. This CDR3 contains 10 residues. V was cut by 5 bases and J by 7 bases, with 9 bases left in between. Germline-derived CDR1 and CDR2 are DFQATT and SNEGSKA (reference sequence). The CDR3 region has the DNA TGCAGTGCTGGCCCGAGGGAGCAGTACTTC. Residues: CSAGPREQYF.

V gene TRBV6-5 combines with J gene TRBJ2-3; a weak D match, TRBD1 (5 bases). Trimming stripped 7 bases from V and 2 bases from J, with 16 bases between. This CDR3 has 15 amino acids. Germline loops: CDR1 MNHEY, CDR2 SVGAGI. The CDR3 spells CASNRRQTHTDTQYF. CDR3 bases: TGTGCCAGCAACCGAAGACAGACTCACACAGATACGCAGTATTTT.

The CDR3: CASSTGGLPNSPLHF. The DNA for the CDR3 is TGCGCCAGCAGTACCGGGGGGCTGCCTAATTCACCCCTCCACTTT. The chain carries TRBV5-1 and TRBJ1-6, with D possibly TRBD1 on 6 matching bases. V dropped 5 bases and J dropped 6 bases, with 15 bases sitting between them. The CDR3 contains 15 residues. CDR1 and CDR2 (germline): SGHRS, YFSETQ.

This clone has a handful of counts. This chain links TRBV3-1 (or the pseudogene TRBV3-2) with TRBJ1-1; tentatively, D is TRBD1 (5 bases). Between the trimmed V and J ends, which lost 4 bases and 2 bases, there was a span of 11 bases. CDR3 length: 14 amino acids. CDR1 and CDR2 (germline): LGHDT, YNNKEL (reference sequence). CDR3 in amino acids: CASSRFDSNTEAFF. The DNA of the CDR3 is TGTGCCAGCAGCCGTTTCGACAGTAACACTGAAGCTTTCTTT.